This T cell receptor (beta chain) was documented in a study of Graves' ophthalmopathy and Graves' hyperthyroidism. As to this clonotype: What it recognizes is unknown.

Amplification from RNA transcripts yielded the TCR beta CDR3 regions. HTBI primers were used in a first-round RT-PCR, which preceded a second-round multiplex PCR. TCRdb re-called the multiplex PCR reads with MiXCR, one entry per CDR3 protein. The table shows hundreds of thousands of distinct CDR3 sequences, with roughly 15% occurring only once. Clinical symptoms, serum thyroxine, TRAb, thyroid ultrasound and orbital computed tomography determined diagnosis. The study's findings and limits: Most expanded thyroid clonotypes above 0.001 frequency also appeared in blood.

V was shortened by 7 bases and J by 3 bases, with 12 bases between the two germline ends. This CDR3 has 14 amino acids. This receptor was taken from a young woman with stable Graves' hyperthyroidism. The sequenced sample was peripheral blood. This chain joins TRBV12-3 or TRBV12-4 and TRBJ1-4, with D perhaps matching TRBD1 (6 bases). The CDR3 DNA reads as TGTGCCAGCACCCCAGGGGATGCTAATGAAAAACTGTTTTTT. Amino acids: CASTPGDANEKLFF.